This note documents a single T cell receptor (beta chain) sequence. Antigen unknown. This specimen comes from a study of cytomegalovirus exposure and HLA in healthy donors. This PCR relied on a set of 60 Vbeta primers and 13 Jbeta primers. The table came from immunoSEQ multiplex PCR; TCRdb's copy has only in-frame clones and leaves some out. This table holds about 180,000 clones, around 80% found once. Findings and caveats of the study: Published work reported that the classifier diagnosed cytomegalovirus status with high specificity and sensitivity. V- and J-gene trimming of TCR beta was linked (in a later analysis) to a missense DCLRE1C variant.

The sequence came from a woman in her fifties or sixties in good health and CMV-seropositive. The sequenced sample consisted of PBMCs.

The CDR3 bases are TGTGCCAGCAAAAGCGCGGACGGGAGTGAAAAACTGTTTTTT. The encoded protein is CASKSADGSEKLFF. The rearrangement uses TRBV6-6 and TRBJ1-4; D ambiguous. The CDR3 has 14 amino acids. In germline, CDR1 is MNHNY, CDR2 SVGAGI (reference sequence). V dropped 7 bases and J dropped 7 bases, with 16 bases sitting between them.